The T cell receptor (beta chain) under discussion was sequenced for a study of PD-L1 blockade in urothelial cancer. The wider study: The study recovered a median of around 140,000 T cells per blood sample. Study-wide results and limits: Pretreatment TCR clonality in blood, when below the median, was predictive of better survival.

Germline V gene sequence: CDR1 SGHTA, CDR2 FQGNSA. There are 14 residues in the CDR3. V shed 10 bases, J shed 1 base, and the junction held 4 bases outside the gene matches. In each PCR, synthetic TCR analog templates were spiked in. The repertoire was sequenced with immunoSEQ multiplex PCR; TCRdb's copy has only in-frame clones and lacks some. The table lists 55,000 to 80,000 clones, more than 75% of them singletons, with 14% to 15% in the top ten. Described time point: pretreatment peripheral blood. On this clone: Its antigen is undetermined.

The TCR was taken from a man aged 55 to 70 with urothelial cancer. Here the sequenced sample was PBMCs, taken around atezolizumab (anti-PD-L1) treatment. The chain recombines TRBV7-2 with TRBJ2-1; 10 nucleotides align to TRBD2. The CDR3 sequence is CAMQAGGSYNEQFF. CDR3 nucleotides: TGTGCCATGCAAGCGGGGGGGTCCTACAATGAGCAGTTCTTC.